A selection of T cell receptor beta chains follows, all from one sample in a study of OX40 agonist ivuxolimab in advanced cancers. Profiled with immunoSEQ multiplex PCR; TCRdb holds only in-frame clones, not every one. This table has some 83,000 clones, 86% appearing once. The sequenced sample was CD4+ or CD8+ T cells sorted from blood, obtained in a trial of the OX40 agonist ivuxolimab. These receptors were obtained from an adult with an advanced solid tumor such as melanoma, head and neck, liver or kidney cancer. CDR3s include the opening cysteine and the closing phenylalanine or tryptophan. A D gene is named only where the DNA matches it firmly. A row's size may be missing; if present it is once, few, many or a size class.

>TRBV7-2|TRBJ1-3|.|.
TGTGCCAGCAGCTCCGCAGGGGTTGGAAACACCATATATTTT
CASSSAGVGNTIYF
>TRBV6-4|TRBJ1-2|.|.
TGTGCCAGAAACTCGGTCGGGGGGGGCTACACCTTC
CARNSVGGGYTF
>TRBV5-1|TRBJ2-3|few|.
TGCGCCAGCAGTATGATCGGGGAAAACACAGATACGCAGTATTTT
CASSMIGENTDTQYF
>TRBV19|TRBJ1-2|.|.
TGTGCCAGTAGTATACAGGGAGTCTATGGCTACACCTTC
CASSIQGVYGYTF
>TRBV5-4|TRBJ1-1|.|.
TGTGCCAGCAGCTTGGGACGGGAGATGAACACTGAAGCTTTCTTT
CASSLGREMNTEAFF
>TRBV6-1|TRBJ1-2|.|TRBD1
TGTGCCAGCAGTGCACGATGGGACAGCCTCTATGGCTACACCTTC
CASSARWDSLYGYTF
>TRBV6-1|TRBJ1-2|.|.
TGTGCCAGCAGTGAATACACCCGACAGGCGGATTATGGCTACACCTTC
CASSEYTRQADYGYTF
>TRBV19|TRBJ2-3|.|TRBD2
TGTGCCAGCAGTAGGAGGACTAGCGGGAGAGGGACAGATACGCAGTATTTT
CASSRRTSGRGTDTQYF
>TRBV7-6|TRBJ1-2|few|.
TGTGCCAGCAGCTTAGGGGGCAGGGACAACTATGGCTACACCTTC
CASSLGGRDNYGYTF
>TRBV4-1|TRBJ2-7|.|.
TGCGCCAGCAGCCAAGACATGGCGGTTGATTCCTACGAGCAGTACTTC
CASSQDMAVDSYEQYF
>TRBV6-6|TRBJ2-7|.|TRBD2
TGTGCCAGCAGTTACGGACTAGCGGGGGTATACGAGCAGTACTTC
CASSYGLAGVYEQYF
>TRBV30|TRBJ2-7|.|TRBD2
TGTGCCTGGAGTGGGCTAGCGGGAGGCTGGTACGAGCAGTACTTC
CAWSGLAGGWYEQYF
>TRBV6-6|TRBJ2-7|.|TRBD1
TGTGCCAGCACCCCTGGGGGACAGGGTTACGAGCAGTACTTC
CASTPGGQGYEQYF
>TRBV6-6|TRBJ1-2|.|TRBD1
TGTGCCAGCAGCCGACAGGGGGGAAGTGATGGCTACACCTTC
CASSRQGGSDGYTF
>TRBV30|TRBJ1-5|few|.
TGTGCCTGGAGCGTATCCAATGGCAATCAGCCCCAGCATTTT
CAWSVSNGNQPQHF
>TRBV6-1|TRBJ2-7|.|.
TGTGCCAGCAGTGAACGGGAGTTTAGGGGACGGGGGGAGCAGTACTTC
CASSEREFRGRGEQYF
>TRBV30|TRBJ2-2|large|TRBD1
TGTGCCTCAGGGGGCAGTGAAGCCGGGGAGCTGTTTTTT
CASGGSEAGELFF
>TRBV29-1|TRBJ2-3|.|.
TGCAGCGTTAAGAAGGCCAGGGGCGCAGATACGCAGTATTTT
CSVKKARGADTQYF
>TRBV29-1|TRBJ1-2|.|.
TGCAGCGACCGGGACCGGGTGGGCTACACCTTC
CSDRDRVGYTF
>TRBV27|TRBJ2-2|.|.
TGTGCCAGCAGTTTTGGACGGAACACCGGGGAGCTGTTTTTT
CASSFGRNTGELFF
>TRBV19|TRBJ2-2|.|TRBD2
TGTGCCAGTAGTATTCGCCGGGGGGGAGGTCCCGGGGAGCTGTTTTTT
CASSIRRGGGPGELFF
>TRBV19|TRBJ2-3|.|TRBD1
TGTGCCAGTACCCATCAGGGGGTAGCGGATACGCAGTATTTT
CASTHQGVADTQYF
>TRBV30|TRBJ2-7|.|.
TGTGCCTGGTCATCCAGTCTCGGAGGACTCAACTACGAGCAGTACTTC
CAWSSSLGGLNYEQYF
>TRBV7-3|TRBJ2-2|.|.
TGTGCCAGCAGCTTTCAGACCGGGGAGCTGTTTTTT
CASSFQTGELFF
>TRBV7-2|TRBJ2-5|.|.
TGTGCCAGCAGCTTAGTAGGGGGAGGAGGAGAGACCCAGTACTTC
CASSLVGGGGETQYF
>TRBV6-6|TRBJ1-2|.|.
TGTGCCAGCAGTTACTCGAGGCAGGGAAACTATGGCTACACCTTC
CASSYSRQGNYGYTF
>TRBV6-5|TRBJ2-1|once|TRBD2
TGTGCCAGCAGCTACATAGCGGGTGAGCAGTTCTTC
CASSYIAGEQFF
>TRBV19|TRBJ2-3|.|.
TGTGCCAGTAGTATTTCTGTGGTACCTACGCAGTATTTT
CASSISVVPTQYF
>TRBV14|TRBJ2-1|few|.
TGTGCCAGCAGCCAGTACGGAGGCAACTACAATGAGCAGTTCTTC
CASSQYGGNYNEQFF
>TRBV2|TRBJ1-4|.|TRBD1
TGTGCCAGCAGTGTAGGTGGGACAGTTAATGAAAAACTGTTTTTT
CASSVGGTVNEKLFF
>TRBV18|TRBJ1-1|.|.
TGTGCCAGCTCACTTATGGTAAGGGGCGAAGGGGGCACTGAAGCTTTCTTT
CASSLMVRGEGGTEAFF
>TRBV5-4|TRBJ1-1|once|.
TGTGCCAGCAGCTCGACTGATACGACCACTGAAGCTTTCTTT
CASSSTDTTTEAFF
>TRBV5-1|TRBJ1-2|.|.
TGCGCCAGCAGCTTCGGACGAGGGGGCTACACCTTC
CASSFGRGGYTF
>TRBV5-1|TRBJ2-7|.|.
TGCGCCAGCAAGGCAGGGAACTACGAGCAGTACTTC
CASKAGNYEQYF
>TRBV30|TRBJ1-6|.|.
TGTGCCTGGAGAGGGGGTGGTTCTCTCCACTTT
CAWRGGGSLHF
>TRBV6-1|TRBJ2-7|.|.
TGTGCCAGCAGTCAAGACAGGTCCTTTTTTTACGAGCAGTACTTC
CASSQDRSFFYEQYF
>TRBV9|TRBJ1-1|few|.
TGTGCCAGCAGCCCCACCGGGAACACTGAAGCTTTCTTT
CASSPTGNTEAFF
>TRBV19|TRBJ2-3|.|.
TGTGCCAGTAGTAAGGTTCGGGCTGATACGCAGTATTTT
CASSKVRADTQYF
>TRBV6-1|TRBJ1-1|.|.
TGTGCCAGCAGTGACTTAGCCGGAGAAGCTTTCTTT
CASSDLAGEAFF
>TRBV7-8|TRBJ2-7|few|.
TGTGCCAGCACTCAAGCAGGGGAAGTCTACGAGCAGTACTTC
CASTQAGEVYEQYF